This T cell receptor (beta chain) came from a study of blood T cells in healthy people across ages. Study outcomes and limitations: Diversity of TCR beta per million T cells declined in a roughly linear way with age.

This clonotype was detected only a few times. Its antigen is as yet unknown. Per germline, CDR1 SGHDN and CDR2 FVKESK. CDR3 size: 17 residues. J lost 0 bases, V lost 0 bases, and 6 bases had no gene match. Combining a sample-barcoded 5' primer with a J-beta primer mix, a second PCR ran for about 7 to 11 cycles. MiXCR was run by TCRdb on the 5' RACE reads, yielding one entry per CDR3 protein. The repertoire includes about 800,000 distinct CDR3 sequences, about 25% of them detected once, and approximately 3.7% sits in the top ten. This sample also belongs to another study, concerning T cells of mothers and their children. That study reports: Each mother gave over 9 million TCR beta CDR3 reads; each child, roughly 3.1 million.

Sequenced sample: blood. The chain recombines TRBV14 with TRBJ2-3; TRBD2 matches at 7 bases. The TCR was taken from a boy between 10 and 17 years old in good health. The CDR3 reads CASSQDLVRGSTDTQYF. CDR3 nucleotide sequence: TGTGCCAGCAGCCAAGATCTTGTGCGGGGGAGCACAGATACGCAGTATTTT.